This record concerns one T cell receptor beta chain sequence. The antigen it binds to is not known. Base-call qualities are not available, and no considerably larger clone is one nucleotide away. Trimming removed 1 base from V and 5 bases from J, leaving 2 bases between the germline ends. CDR1 and CDR2, per the germline V gene (reference sequence), are PRHDT and FYEKMQ. Including the terminal cysteine and phenylalanine, the CDR3 comprises 11 residues. Just the 33-base CDR3 DNA is kept, in frame starting at base 1. For sequencing of the TCRbeta CDR3 region, genomic DNA was extracted from the sorted cells. TCRbeta CDR3 regions were sequenced using the immunoSEQ Assay. TCRdb carries this immuneACCESS record with in-frame sequences only. Its versions omit some clonotypes, under half of them owing to an unresolved V gene in the studies checked, with the rest unexplained. The sample data list about 50,000 clones, and roughly 90% of these were observed just once. The ten largest account for about 6.5% of the sample.

The trial excluded patients who had a history of autoimmune disease or were on systemic immunosuppression. In every dose cohort, peripheral blood was drawn for TCR sequencing at baseline, cycle 4 day 1, and cycle 7 day 1. The samples were taken from a phase I, first-in-human, multicenter, open-label dose-escalation trial of ivuxolimab. Adults with locally advanced or metastatic melanoma, renal cell carcinoma, hepatocellular carcinoma or head and neck squamous cell carcinoma were enrolled in the trial. CD4+ and CD8+ T cells were sorted separately from peripheral blood before TCR sequencing. This sample is drawn from a study of OX40 agonist ivuxolimab in advanced cancers. About the investigation overall: Ivuxolimab, which targeted the costimulatory receptor OX40 (CD134), was an agonistic, fully human IgG2 monoclonal antibody. Intravenous ivuxolimab was administered to patients every 2 weeks at six dose levels: 0.01, 0.1, 0.3, 1.5, 3 and 10 mg/kg. Of the approximately 54 patients in dose escalation, around 20 had hepatocellular carcinoma, approximately 15 had melanoma, 9 had renal cell carcinoma and 9 had head and neck cancer. The dose-escalation cohort was 82.7% male with a mean age of roughly 62 years, ranging from roughly 23 to 85. Patients were allowed to have had prior anti-PD-1, anti-PD-L1 or anti-CTLA-4 therapy, and roughly 40% of the dose-escalation patients had previously received checkpoint inhibitors. Three dose-escalation patients achieved partial responses, one with hepatocellular carcinoma and two with cutaneous melanoma. Peripheral TCRbeta sequencing aimed to test whether ivuxolimab altered TCR sequence diversity and caused clonal T-cell expansion. The paper reports the monotherapy dose-escalation portion (N of about 52 patients) of the phase I ivuxolimab trial.

Paper-wide results and their limitations: In partial responders in the 0.1-3.0 mg/kg groups, normalized peripheral clonal expansion was found to be among the lowest, especially among CD8+ T cells. Low levels of normalized T-cell clonal expansion were also seen in some patients who did not respond. At doses of 0.1 to 3.0 mg/kg, clonal expansion of both CD4+ and CD8+ blood T cells was observed from baseline to week 6. The antigen specificity of the clonally expanded peripheral T cells was not determined. After ivuxolimab, CD8+ T cells had more expanded clones than CD4+ T cells on average.

Recombination linked TRBV13 to TRBJ1-1, with no confident D gene call. The material was CD4+ or CD8+ T cells sorted from blood, obtained in a trial of the OX40 agonist ivuxolimab. The receptor was isolated from an adult with an advanced solid tumor such as melanoma, head and neck, liver or kidney cancer. Here is the DNA: TGTGCCAGCAGCTTAGTGACTGAAGCTTTCTTT. Its amino acids are CASSLVTEAFF.